This entry is about one TCR beta chain. Study processing details: Cell counts per sample came from amplifying reference gene primers. The table came from immunoSEQ multiplex PCR; TCRdb's copy has only in-frame clones and leaves some out. That table furnishes V, J and clone size, whereas the DNA furnished D and trimming. This sample has about 130,000 clones, with 84% found just once. Germline V gene lookup returns CDR1 SGHRS and CDR2 YFSETQ. The CDR3 has 15 amino acids. V lost 1 base to trimming and J lost 1 base; unmatched junction nucleotides: 3. This specimen belongs to a study of blood T cell repertoires in COVID-19. Looking at the study overall: Acute and convalescent COVID-19 samples came from the United States, Italy and Spain. PBMCs, B-cell-depleted T cells, or T cells provided the cDNA or gDNA that made up the material.

This receptor was obtained from a man aged 60 to 75 with acute or convalescent COVID-19. The chain couples TRBV5-1 to TRBJ2-5; 8 bases agree with TRBD2. Sequenced material: peripheral blood. Written as DNA, the CDR3 is TGCGCCAGCAGCTTGCAGCGGGGGATCCAAGAGACCCAGTACTTC. Residues: CASSLQRGIQETQYF.